This TCR beta chain was documented in a study of neoadjuvant nivolumab and ipilimumab in lung cancer. About the study: Patients got nivolumab 3 mg/kg on days 1, 15 and 29; combination added ipilimumab 1 mg/kg day 1.

Of note for this clone: The antigen is not known.

This CDR3 has 13 residues. CDR1 and CDR2 from the germline V gene are SEHNR and FQNEAQ (reference sequence). V was trimmed by 5 bases and J by 1 base, leaving 8 bases between them. Study-wide results and limits: Pretherapy blood TCR richness correlated positively with resected tumor richness. Pathologic regression was not significantly tied to TCR clonality.

Here immunoSEQ multiplex PCR was the method, and the copy in TCRdb shows in-frame clones only, minus some. The top ten hold approximately 3.3% of the sample, which has 39,000 or so clones, nearly 90% seen once. The material sequenced was peripheral blood, taken before neoadjuvant nivolumab, alone or with ipilimumab. The source of this sequence is an adult with non-small cell lung cancer. The chain is built from TRBV7-9 and TRBJ1-1; D is unclear. The CDR3 spells CASSLEGNTEAFF. The CDR3 region has the DNA TGTGCCAGCAGCCTCGAAGGGAACACTGAAGCTTTCTTT.